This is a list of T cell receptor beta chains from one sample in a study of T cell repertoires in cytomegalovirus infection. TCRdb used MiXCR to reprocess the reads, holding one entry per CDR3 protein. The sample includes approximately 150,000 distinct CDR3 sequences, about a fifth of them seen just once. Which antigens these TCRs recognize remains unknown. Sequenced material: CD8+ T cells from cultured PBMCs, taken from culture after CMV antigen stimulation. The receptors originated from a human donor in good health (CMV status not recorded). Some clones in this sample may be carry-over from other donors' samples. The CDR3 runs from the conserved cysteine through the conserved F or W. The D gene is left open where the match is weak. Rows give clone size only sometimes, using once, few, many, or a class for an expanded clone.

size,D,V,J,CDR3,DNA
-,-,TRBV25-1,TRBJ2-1,CASSGRGPLMGEQFF,TGTGCCAGCAGCGGACGGGGGCCTTTAATGGGTGAGCAGTTCTTC
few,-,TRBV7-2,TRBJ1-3,CASSGDQGGNTIYF,TGTGCCAGTTCAGGGGATCAAGGAGGAAACACCATATATTTT
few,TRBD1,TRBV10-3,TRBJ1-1,CAIRLGQELNTEAFF,TGTGCCATCAGACTCGGACAGGAATTGAACACTGAAGCTTTCTTT
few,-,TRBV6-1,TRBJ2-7,CASRLNEQYF,TGTGCCAGCCGGTTAAACGAGCAGTACTTC
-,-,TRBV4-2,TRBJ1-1,CASSQEGTVGLEAFF,TGTGCCAGCAGCCAAGAAGGTACGGTAGGGCTTGAAGCTTTCTTT
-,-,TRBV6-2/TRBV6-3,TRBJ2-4,CASSYTRREVAKNIQYF,TGTGCCAGCAGTTACACCCGACGGGAAGTAGCCAAAAACATTCAGTACTTC
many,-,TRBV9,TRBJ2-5,CASSVGGGGGTQETQYF,TGTGCCAGCAGCGTAGGGGGAGGGGGCGGTACCCAAGAGACCCAGTACTTC
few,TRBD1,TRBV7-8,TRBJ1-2,CASRDRGEGYTF,TGTGCCAGCAGAGACAGGGGAGAGGGCTACACCTTC
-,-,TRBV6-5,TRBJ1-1,CASSYTDSYTEAFF,TGTGCCAGCAGTTACACTGACAGCTACACTGAAGCTTTCTTT
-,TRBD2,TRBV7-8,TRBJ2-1,CASSSGLAGPLGEQFF,TGTGCCAGCAGCTCCGGACTAGCGGGTCCTTTGGGAGAGCAGTTCTTC
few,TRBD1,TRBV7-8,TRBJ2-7,CASSLDYRDRETYEQYF,TGTGCCAGCAGCTTAGATTACCGGGACAGGGAAACCTACGAGCAGTACTTC
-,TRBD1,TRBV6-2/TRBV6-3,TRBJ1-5,CASSTGTENQPQHF,TGTGCCAGCAGCACCGGGACAGAGAATCAGCCCCAGCATTTT
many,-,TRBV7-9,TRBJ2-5,CASSLGLSQETQYF,TGTGCCAGCAGCTTAGGCCTGAGCCAAGAGACCCAGTACTTC
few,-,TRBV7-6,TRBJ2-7,CASSSQSGGEQYF,TGTGCCAGCAGCTCGCAATCAGGAGGCGAGCAGTACTTC
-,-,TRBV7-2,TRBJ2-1,CASSLEGSHNEQFF,TGTGCCAGCAGCTTAGAGGGCAGTCACAATGAGCAGTTCTTC
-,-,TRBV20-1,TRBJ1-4,CSAAQGSTNEKLFF,TGCAGTGCGGCACAGGGATCAACTAATGAAAAACTGTTTTTT
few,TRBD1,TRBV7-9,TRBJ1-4,CASSPRQGATNEKLFF,TGTGCCAGCAGCCCTCGACAGGGGGCAACTAATGAAAAACTGTTTTTT
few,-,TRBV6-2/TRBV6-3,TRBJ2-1,CASSYPGASYNEQFF,TGTGCCAGCAGTTACCCGGGGGCTTCCTACAATGAGCAGTTCTTC
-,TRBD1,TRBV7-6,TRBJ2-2,CASSSRDRVWELFF,TGTGCCAGCAGCTCCCGGGACAGGGTATGGGAGCTGTTTTTT
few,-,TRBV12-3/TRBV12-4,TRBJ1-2,CAVNGQLGGYTF,TGTGCCGTCAACGGGCAATTAGGTGGCTACACCTTC
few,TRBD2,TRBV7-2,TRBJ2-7,CASKETSGGSYEQYF,TGTGCCAGCAAAGAGACTAGCGGGGGCTCCTACGAGCAGTACTTC
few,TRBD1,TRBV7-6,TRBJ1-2,CASSLTTGQGFNGYTF,TGTGCCAGCAGCCTCACGACGGGACAGGGATTTAATGGCTACACCTTC
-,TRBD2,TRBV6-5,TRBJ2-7,CAPPALAGGYEQYF,TGTGCCCCCCCCGCGCTAGCGGGGGGATACGAGCAGTACTTC
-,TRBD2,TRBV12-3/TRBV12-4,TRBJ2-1,CAQSGGTSGGAKPYNEQFF,TGTGCCCAGTCCGGAGGTACTAGCGGGGGGGCCAAGCCCTACAATGAGCAGTTCTTC
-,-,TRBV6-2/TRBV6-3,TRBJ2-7,CASSPLGYEQYF,TGTGCCAGCAGTCCCCTCGGGTACGAGCAGTACTTC
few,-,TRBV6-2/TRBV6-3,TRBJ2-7,CASSYSTRVPEQYF,TGTGCCAGCAGTTACTCGACCAGGGTCCCCGAGCAGTACTTC
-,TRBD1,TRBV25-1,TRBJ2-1,CASSVQGAPSNEQFF,TGTGCCAGCAGTGTTCAGGGGGCTCCGAGTAATGAGCAGTTCTTC
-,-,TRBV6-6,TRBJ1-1,CASSYGRAFTEAFF,TGTGCCAGCAGTTACGGCAGGGCGTTCACTGAAGCTTTCTTT
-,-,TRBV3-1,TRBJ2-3,CASSQDTRVSDTQYF,TGTGCCAGCAGCCAAGATACGAGGGTCAGCGATACGCAGTATTTT
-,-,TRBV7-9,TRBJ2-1,CASSTKGRSNEQFF,TGTGCCAGCAGCACAAAAGGACGAAGCAATGAGCAGTTCTTC
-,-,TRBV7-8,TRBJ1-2,CASRPKEQRNYGYTF,TGTGCCAGCAGACCTAAAGAACAGAGGAACTATGGCTACACCTTC
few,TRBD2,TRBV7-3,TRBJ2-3,CASSLAGGSDTQYF,TGTGCCAGCAGCTTAGCGGGGGGGTCGGATACGCAGTATTTT
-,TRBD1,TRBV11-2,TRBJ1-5,CASSLTSRGDQPQHF,TGTGCCAGCAGCCTGACCTCCAGGGGGGATCAGCCCCAGCATTTT
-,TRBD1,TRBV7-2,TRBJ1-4,CASSYEVGRDRGEKLFF,TGTGCCAGCAGCTACGAAGTGGGCCGGGACAGGGGTGAAAAACTGTTTTTT
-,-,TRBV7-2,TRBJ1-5,CASSLGAGYQPQHF,TGTGCCAGCAGCTTAGGGGCAGGGTATCAGCCCCAGCATTTT
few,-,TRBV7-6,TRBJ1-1,CASSLGVGSEAFF,TGTGCCAGCAGCTTAGGGGTTGGCTCTGAAGCTTTCTTT